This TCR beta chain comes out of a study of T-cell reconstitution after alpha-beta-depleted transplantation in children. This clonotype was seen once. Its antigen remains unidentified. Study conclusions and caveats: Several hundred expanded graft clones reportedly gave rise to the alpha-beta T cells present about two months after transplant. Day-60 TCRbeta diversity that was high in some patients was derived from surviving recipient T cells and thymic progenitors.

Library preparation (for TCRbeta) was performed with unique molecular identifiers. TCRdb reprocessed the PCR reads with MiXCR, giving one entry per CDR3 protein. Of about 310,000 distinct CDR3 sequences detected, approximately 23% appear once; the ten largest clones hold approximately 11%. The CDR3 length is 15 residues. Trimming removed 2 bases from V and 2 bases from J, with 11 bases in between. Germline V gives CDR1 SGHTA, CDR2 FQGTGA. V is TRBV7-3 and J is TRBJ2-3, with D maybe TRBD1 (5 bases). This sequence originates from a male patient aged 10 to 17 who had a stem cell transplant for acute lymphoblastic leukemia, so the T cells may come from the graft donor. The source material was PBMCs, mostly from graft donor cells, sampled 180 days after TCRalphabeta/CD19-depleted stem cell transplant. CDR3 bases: TGTGCCAGCAGCTTAGCCCCGACAGCCACAGATACGCAGTATTTT. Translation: CASSLAPTATDTQYF.